This T cell receptor (beta chain) was captured in a study of blood T cell repertoires in COVID-19. Background on the study: Researchers got acute and convalescent COVID-19 samples from the United States, Italy and Spain. From T cells, B-cell-depleted T cells, or PBMCs came the material, which was cDNA or gDNA.

Between the trimmed V and J ends, which lost 7 bases and 6 bases, there was a span of 16 bases. The CDR3 has 13 residues. The V gene's germline CDR1 is ENHRY and CDR2 SYGVKD. Assay used: immunoSEQ multiplex PCR; TCRdb lists only in-frame clones, some missing. Seen here are some 97,000 clones, around four fifths observed once, and the top ten hold roughly an eighth. The chain combines TRBV10-3 with TRBJ2-7; tentatively, D is TRBD1 (5 bases). The specimen sequenced was peripheral blood. This clonotype originated in a man in his forties or fifties with active or convalescent COVID-19. CDR3 sequence: CAIKGQTSGEQYF. In DNA, the CDR3 is TGTGCCATCAAAGGACAAACGTCCGGCGAGCAGTACTTC.